Following are 27 T cell receptor beta chains from one sample sequenced in a study of cytomegalovirus exposure and HLA in healthy donors. PCR was performed using 60 Vbeta and 13 Jbeta primers. Produced via immunoSEQ multiplex PCR; TCRdb's table is partial and in-frame only. Altogether 150,000 to 200,000 clones are present, roughly four fifths being singletons, with the ten largest covering 1%. The sequencing sample was made of PBMCs. These receptors all come from a woman aged 35 to 49 in good health and CMV-seronegative.

V usage is TRBV7-9 and J usage is TRBJ2-2; D perhaps matches TRBD1 (6 bases). The CDR3 is 18 residues long. The V and J ends lost 4 bases and 4 bases respectively, with 22 bases between them. Germline V gene data show CDR1 as SEHNR and CDR2 as FQNEAQ (reference sequence). CDR3 in DNA: TGTGCCAGCAGCTCCCCGCCGGCGACAGGACCCTTCACCGGGGAGCTGTTTTTT. Residues: CASSSPPATGPFTGELFF.

The chain joins TRBV6-1 to TRBJ2-1, with TRBD2 identical over 8 bases. J was trimmed by 5 bases and V by 4 bases; bases with no gene match: 7. The germline CDR1 and CDR2 sequences are MNHNS and SASEGT. The CDR3 is 15 amino acids. CDR3 in amino acids: CASSGRVAGHNEQFF. The CDR3 nucleotides are TGTGCCAGCAGTGGGCGGGTAGCGGGACACAATGAGCAGTTCTTC.

The chain uses TRBV10-3 and TRBJ2-1; the D is unclear. This CDR3 is 11 amino acids long. V gave up 7 bases and J gave up 4 bases, with 5 bases separating them. The germline CDR1 and CDR2 sequences are ENHRY and SYGVKD. CDR3 DNA: TGTGCCATCATGAGATACAATGAGCAGTTCTTC. Translating gives CAIMRYNEQFF.

This clone has only a few counts. The genes are TRBV11-3 and TRBJ2-7; 8 bases align to TRBD1. This CDR3 region has 14 residues. CDR1 is SGHNT, CDR2 YENEEA, per germline. Trimming at V came to 4 bases and at J to 7 bases, leaving 9 bases not matched to a gene. CDR3 nucleotides: TGTGCCAGCAGCTCCCAGGGGGCGTCGAATGAGCAGTACTTC. This gives the protein CASSSQGASNEQYF.

This chain uses TRBV19 with TRBJ2-7; 10 bases line up with TRBD1. The junction had 8 bases not matched to a gene; V was cut back by 9 bases and J by 3 bases. This CDR3 region has 14 residues. Germline lookup yields CDR1 LNHDA and CDR2 SQIVND (reference sequence). The CDR3 nucleotides are TGTGCCAGCCGGGGGGACAGGGGTTTCTACGAGCAGTACTTC. Translated, it gives CASRGDRGFYEQYF.

The chain recombines TRBV6-4 with TRBJ2-1, with D tentatively TRBD2 (6 bases). This CDR3 region has 15 residues. Germline values: CDR1 MRHNA, CDR2 SNTAGT. The V end lost 4 bases, the J end lost 3 bases, and 13 bases lay between the germline ends. The CDR3 spells CASSVAQGGYNEQFF. In DNA form, the CDR3 reads TGTGCCAGCAGTGTAGCCCAGGGAGGCTACAATGAGCAGTTCTTC.

This clone was detected only once. The gene calls are TRBV5-1 and TRBJ1-1; 8 bases line up with TRBD1. Germline trimming cut 4 bases from V and 7 bases from J; bases unmatched to any gene: 9. The CDR3 extends over 14 amino acids. Looked up from germline, CDR1 is SGHRS and CDR2 is YFSETQ. CDR3 in DNA: TGCGCCAGCAGCGAACAGGGGGGGGCCTATGAAGCTTTCTTT. Protein product: CASSEQGGAYEAFF.

V gene TRBV19 combines with J gene TRBJ1-1; no clear D gene. This CDR3 is built from 16 residues. Trimming left V 6 bases short and J 4 bases short, with 21 bases between. From germline, CDR1 is LNHDA and CDR2 SQIVND (reference sequence). The CDR3 region is CASSPSNKAGGTEAFF. The CDR3 DNA sequence: TGTGCCAGTAGCCCAAGTAATAAAGCGGGCGGCACTGAAGCTTTCTTT.

The chain joins TRBV15 to TRBJ2-7; D is possibly TRBD2 (10 bases). Germline CDR1 reads LNHNV; CDR2 reads YYDKDF (reference sequence). CDR3 length equals 19 residues. With 8 bases removed from V and 0 bases from J, the gap between germline ends came to 29 bases. CDR3 loop: CATGPGQGLSSGSSYEQYF. CDR3 nucleotide sequence: TGTGCCACCGGGCCCGGACAGGGGTTGTCTAGCGGGAGCTCCTACGAGCAGTACTTC.

The chain links TRBV19 to TRBJ2-3, with D tentatively TRBD1 (6 bases). V dropped 3 bases and J dropped 4 bases, with 14 bases sitting between them. This CDR3 region has 15 residues. The germline CDR1 and CDR2 sequences are LNHDA and SQIVND (reference sequence). CDR3 sequence (DNA): TGTGCCAGTAGTATGGGGCAGGGGAAGGCAGATACGCAGTATTTT. This translates into CASSMGQGKADTQYF.

The chain carries TRBV7-8 and TRBJ2-2; 7 bases fit TRBD2. The length of the CDR3 is 15 residues. Germline values: CDR1 SGHVS, CDR2 FQNEAQ. Losses at the gene ends were 5 bases for V and 1 base for J; bases not matched to a gene: 4. The CDR3 DNA is TGTGCCAGCAGCGCTACTAGCGAGAACACCGGGGAGCTGTTTTTT. Its protein is CASSATSENTGELFF.

The chain couples TRBV25-1 to TRBJ1-1, with D unresolved. V was clipped by 8 bases and J by 5 bases, with 18 bases between them. The CDR3 length is 14 residues. Germline CDR1 reads MGHDK; CDR2 reads SYGVNS. The CDR3 nucleotides are TGTGCCAGCCTAGGACTGGGTGCGAAGACTGAAGCTTTCTTT. Protein sequence: CASLGLGAKTEAFF.

The chain employs TRBV28 and TRBJ1-1, with 7 bases fitting TRBD1. V shed 7 bases and J 0 bases; nucleotides not matched to a gene: 5. This CDR3 contains 14 residues. Germline V lookup: CDR1 MDHEN, CDR2 SYDVKM. The CDR3 is CASTTGAVNTEAFF. The CDR3 DNA reads TGTGCCAGCACCACAGGGGCGGTGAACACTGAAGCTTTCTTT.

The J gene is TRBJ1-1, the V gene TRBV9, with 9 bases fitting TRBD1. The CDR3 covers 15 residues. The ends lost 3 bases at V and 3 bases at J; junction bases unmatched: 6. The germline V gene has CDR1 SGDLS and CDR2 YYNGEE. The CDR3 DNA reads as TGTGCCAGCAGCGCCGATGGACAGGGGTACACTGAAGCTTTCTTT. It codes for CASSADGQGYTEAFF.

In this sample, this clone turned up once. The chain recombines TRBV28 with TRBJ2-7, with a tentative D call TRBD2 (6 bases). Germline CDR1 is MDHEN and CDR2 is SYDVKM. Trimming left V 8 bases short and J 5 bases short, with 22 bases between. CDR3 length: 15 residues. The CDR3 DNA follows: TGTGCCAGCGGCCCCGGGGGTACTAATTTCAACGAGCAGTACTTC. Translating gives CASGPGGTNFNEQYF.

The chain's CDR3 is CASPPPGLAGGSSYNEQFF. In nucleotides, the CDR3 is TGTGCCAGCCCACCGCCGGGACTAGCGGGAGGTTCCTCCTACAATGAGCAGTTCTTC. The chain joins TRBV27 to TRBJ2-1; 15 nucleotides match TRBD2. CDR1 is MNHEY, CDR2 SMNVEV, per germline (reference sequence). The CDR3 has 19 amino acids. After removal of 8 bases from V and 0 bases from J, the junction contained 11 bases not matched to a gene.

The chain recombines TRBV19 with TRBJ2-3; 8 bases agree with TRBD2. The CDR3 covers 14 residues. Germline V CDR1 and CDR2: LNHDA, SQIVND (reference sequence). V shed 8 bases and J 0 bases; nucleotides not matched to a gene: 4. Here the CDR3 reads CASALAGSTDTQYF. CDR3 coding DNA: TGTGCCAGTGCCCTAGCGGGTAGCACAGATACGCAGTATTTT.

The J gene is TRBJ2-7, the V gene TRBV30; TRBD1 is a possible D gene (6 bases). The germline gives CDR1 GTSNPN, CDR2 SVGIG (reference sequence). Deletions cut 0 bases from V and 7 bases from J, with 19 bases between. The CDR3 has 15 residues. The CDR3 sequence: CAWSVGSVRGDEQYF. CDR3 in DNA: TGTGCCTGGAGTGTAGGGTCGGTCAGGGGCGATGAGCAGTACTTC.

This clone was detected only once. V is TRBV6-1 and J is TRBJ1-2; D unclear. Trimming took off 0 bases at V and 7 bases at J, with 12 bases between the two ends. The CDR3 consists of 14 residues. CDR1 MNHNS and CDR2 SASEGT come from the germline V gene. DNA of the CDR3: TGTGCCAGCAGTGAAGCGAAACGAACGGGTGGCTACACCTTC. This translates into CASSEAKRTGGYTF.

The rearrangement joins TRBV6-1 to TRBJ2-3; 8 positions match TRBD2. Germline CDR1 reads MNHNS; CDR2 reads SASEGT. There are 17 residues in the CDR3. J lost 5 bases, V lost 2 bases, and 12 bases had no gene match. The CDR3 spells CASSETELAVGRDTQYF. The DNA for the CDR3 is TGTGCCAGCAGTGAAACGGAACTAGCGGTGGGTAGAGATACGCAGTATTTT.

This chain uses TRBV6-6 with TRBJ2-5; 7 nucleotides line up with TRBD2. V was clipped by 5 bases and J by 5 bases; unmatched bases: 2. The CDR3 runs to 12 residues. Germline values: CDR1 MNHNY, CDR2 SVGAGI (reference sequence). CDR3 residues: CASSILAETQYF. The CDR3 DNA is TGTGCCAGCAGTATACTAGCGGAGACCCAGTACTTC.

The gene calls are TRBV5-1 and TRBJ2-7; 9 bases align to TRBD1. V dropped 3 bases and J dropped 0; count of bases not matched to a gene: 10. CDR3 length equals 17 residues. The germline CDR1 and CDR2 sequences are SGHRS and YFSETQ. CDR3: CASSWGWDRASSYEQYF. The CDR3 nucleotides are TGCGCCAGCAGCTGGGGGTGGGACAGGGCTTCCTCCTACGAGCAGTACTTC.

V and J are TRBV11-2 and TRBJ1-1; perhaps TRBD1 as D (6 bases). This CDR3 spans 13 amino acids. Germline CDR1 reads SGHAT; CDR2 reads FQNNGV. The V end lost 7 bases, the J end lost 5 bases, and 14 bases lay between the germline ends. The CDR3 loop reads CASNTGRGTEAFF. CDR3 sequence (DNA): TGTGCCAGCAACACAGGGAGAGGAACTGAAGCTTTCTTT. Full variable domain (rest looked up from reference TRBV11-2 and TRBJ1-1): EAGVAQSPRYKIIEKRQSVAFWCNPISGHATLYWYQQILGQGPKLLIQFQNNGVVDDSQLPKDRFSAERLKGVDSTLKIQPAKLEDSAVYLCASNTGRGTEAFFGQGTRLTVV.

This clone has just a few counts. The chain employs TRBV11-3 and TRBJ2-3; 10 bases match TRBD2. V trimming: 1 base; J trimming: 2 bases; junction bases outside the gene matches: 3. Germline V gives CDR1 SGHNT, CDR2 YENEEA. This CDR3 comprises 16 residues. The CDR3 DNA is TGTGCCAGCAGCTTAGGCCTAGCGGGGGACACAGATACGCAGTATTTT. This encodes CASSLGLAGDTDTQYF.

This clone was seen a handful of times. The gene calls are TRBV30 and TRBJ1-4; D unresolved. Germline V gene data show CDR1 as GTSNPN and CDR2 as SVGIG (reference sequence). Trimming shortened V by 4 bases and J by 3 bases, and 21 bases separated the two germline ends. The CDR3 contains 17 residues. The CDR3 DNA sequence: TGTGCCTGGACCGCTGGGCGAGGGCTTAGGTCTAATGAAAAACTGTTTTTT. Its translation: CAWTAGRGLRSNEKLFF.

The chain uses TRBV11-3 and TRBJ2-7, with TRBD2 identical over 7 bases. The ends lost 1 base at V and 6 bases at J; junction bases unmatched: 3. Germline CDR1 is SGHNT and CDR2 is YENEEA. The length of the CDR3 is 13 residues. The CDR3 protein is CASSLGSGGEQYF. In nucleotides, the CDR3 is TGTGCCAGCAGCTTAGGGTCGGGGGGCGAGCAGTACTTC. The full variable domain, rest sourced from reference TRBV11-3 and TRBJ2-7, is EAGVVQSPRYKIIEKKQPVAFWCNPISGHNTLYWYLQNLGQGPELLIRYENEEAVDDSQLPKDRFSAERLKGVDSTLKIQPAELGDSAVYLCASSLGSGGEQYFGPGTRLTVT.

This clone has only a few counts. V and J are TRBV19 and TRBJ1-3, with a tentative D call TRBD1 (6 bases). In germline, CDR1 is LNHDA, CDR2 SQIVND (reference sequence). The V end lost 6 bases, the J end lost 8 bases, and 23 bases lay between the germline ends. The CDR3 is made up of 16 amino acids. CDR3: CASRSSDYGPGDTIYF. Here the CDR3 DNA reads TGTGCCAGTAGGAGCTCCGACTACGGGCCAGGGGACACCATATATTTT. The variable domain in full, with the rest retrieved from reference TRBV19 and TRBJ1-3, is DGGITQSPKYLFRKEGQNVTLSCEQNLNHDAMYWYRQDPGQGLRLIYYSQIVNDFQKGDIAEGYSVSREKKESFPLTVTSAQKNPTAFYLCASRSSDYGPGDTIYFGEGSWLTVV.